This TCR beta chain emerged from a study of shared clonotypes between healthy human individuals. Study at large: The donor group consisted of a couple of women and a few men, aged 18 to 49.

The data were produced by immunoSEQ multiplex PCR, yet TCRdb's version contains in-frame clones alone and is incomplete. The profile shows roughly 100,000 clones, about 67% of them singletons. For this clone: Given the absence of the conserved phenylalanine or tryptophan at the CDR3 end, a read error is likely.

The receptor's source is a woman aged 25-40 years in good health. Sequences were obtained from memory CD8+ T cells sorted from blood. As for subset: CD45RO+ cells pooled with CCR7-negative TemRA cells.

The CDR3 sequence is CSVELDTGAFL. The CDR3 region has the DNA TGCAGCGTTGAACTGGACACGGGAGCTTTCCTT. J is TRBJ1-1 and V is TRBV29-1; possibly TRBD1 for D (5 bases). Germline V gives CDR1 SQVTM, CDR2 ANQGSEA. Trimming took off 2 bases at V and 10 bases at J, with 11 bases between the two ends. The CDR3 consists of 11 residues.